The rows below give T cell receptor beta chains drawn from one sample of a study of radiation and T cells in renal cell carcinoma. TCRdb's copy holds only in-frame clones and misses some; the assay was immunoSEQ multiplex PCR. The data hold fewer than 85,000 clones, with approximately 90% observed a single time. This sample comprised blood, obtained from a patient whose treatment included radiotherapy and nephrectomy. The receptor set was obtained from a woman aged 70-85 years with renal cell carcinoma. Each CDR3 is given without its conserved first and last residue.

v_gene: TRBV11-1
j_gene: TRBJ2-3
CDR3aa: ASSLEERSTDTQY

v_gene: TRBV28
j_gene: TRBJ2-7
CDR3aa: ASSLQGGSREQY

v_gene: TRBV11-2
j_gene: TRBJ1-1
CDR3aa: ASSFGTPVTEAF

v_gene: TRBV18
j_gene: TRBJ1-5
CDR3aa: ASSPLFGAQPQH

v_gene: TRBV19
j_gene: TRBJ1-6
CDR3aa: ASSMRPVNSPLH

v_gene: TRBV15
j_gene: TRBJ2-7
CDR3aa: ATSSLKSSVGYEQY

v_gene: TRBV19
j_gene: TRBJ1-6
CDR3aa: ASSIIGRSPLH

v_gene: TRBV5-1
j_gene: TRBJ1-1
CDR3aa: ASSFWTVNTEAF

v_gene: TRBV5-5
j_gene: TRBJ1-1
CDR3aa: ASSLQGDFTEAF

v_gene: TRBV11-2
j_gene: TRBJ2-5
CDR3aa: ASSSTGFLETQY

v_gene: TRBV2
j_gene: TRBJ1-2
CDR3aa: ASSEVAGVVGYT

v_gene: TRBV6-6
j_gene: TRBJ1-1
CDR3aa: ASSYKRNTEAF

v_gene: TRBV2
j_gene: TRBJ1-2
CDR3aa: ASKLDRGGNYGYT

v_gene: TRBV11-2
j_gene: TRBJ1-6
CDR3aa: ASSFVGSTNSPLH

v_gene: TRBV19
j_gene: TRBJ2-7
CDR3aa: ASSPHRGAYEQY